Listed below are T cell receptor beta chains from one sample, sequenced in a study of OX40 agonist ivuxolimab in advanced cancers. The assay was immunoSEQ multiplex PCR, and TCRdb's table has in-frame clones only and misses some. Of just under 35,000 clones listed, 92% are singletons. The specimen was CD4+ or CD8+ T cells sorted from blood, collected in a trial of the OX40 agonist ivuxolimab. The origin of the receptors is an adult with an advanced solid tumor such as melanoma, head and neck, liver or kidney cancer. Both conserved end residues are part of each CDR3. D genes are given only for firm matches. Clone size appears in some rows only: once, few, many, or a class for an expanded clone.

v_gene	j_gene	d_gene	abundance	CDR3nt	CDR3aa
TRBV7-8	TRBJ2-5	TRBD2	NA	TGTGCCAGCAGCTTAATGGTAGCGGGAGTTCGGGAGACCCAGTACTTC	CASSLMVAGVRETQYF
TRBV21-1	TRBJ1-1	NA	NA	TGTGCCAGCAGCAAAGCCGGTCCGAGGGCACAGAACACTGAAGCTTTCTTT	CASSKAGPRAQNTEAFF
TRBV2	TRBJ1-5	NA	NA	TGTGCCAGCAGGGCGACAGAATATAGCAATCAGCCCCAGCATTTT	CASRATEYSNQPQHF
TRBV10-2	TRBJ2-2	NA	medium-sized	TGCGCCAGCAGTGAGTCCCTAGATCAAGGCGGGGAGCTGTTTTTT	CASSESLDQGGELFF
TRBV7-2	TRBJ1-1	NA	NA	TGTGCCAGCAGCTGGGAGGGCGACAGGAACACTGAAGCTTTCTTT	CASSWEGDRNTEAFF
TRBV9	TRBJ2-5	TRBD1	NA	TGTGCCAGCAGCGTATTCGACGGGGTGACAGGGGTTTCAGAGACCCAGTACTTC	CASSVFDGVTGVSETQYF
TRBV4-2	TRBJ2-7	NA	NA	TGTGCCAGCAGCCAAGATCAAGCAGGGGGGTACGAGCAGTACTTC	CASSQDQAGGYEQYF
TRBV5-1	TRBJ2-7	TRBD2	NA	TGCGCCAGCAGGACTAGCGACGGAGACTACGAGCAGTACTTC	CASRTSDGDYEQYF
TRBV6-5	TRBJ1-2	NA	NA	TGTGCCAGCAGTTACGGGGAGGGGGACTATGGCTACACCTTC	CASSYGEGDYGYTF
TRBV9	TRBJ1-2	NA	NA	TGTGCCAGCAGCGGCTATCTCTCGGACGATAACTATGGCTACACCTTC	CASSGYLSDDNYGYTF
TRBV28	TRBJ2-7	NA	once	TGTGCCAGCAGTTCCCGAAGGTACGAGCAGTACTTC	CASSSRRYEQYF
TRBV27	TRBJ2-1	TRBD2	NA	TGTGCCAGCAGCCCCAGGGTGGCTAGCGGGATCCAATACAATGAGCAGTTCTTC	CASSPRVASGIQYNEQFF
TRBV27	TRBJ1-1	TRBD1	NA	TGTGCCAGCCACGAAATCGGGACAGGGGTTCCTACTAACACTGAAGCTTTCTTT	CASHEIGTGVPTNTEAFF
TRBV18	TRBJ1-2	TRBD1	NA	TGTGCCAGCTCACCACCGGAGGGACAGGCTACCGCACATGGCTACACCTTC	CASSPPEGQATAHGYTF
TRBV11-2	TRBJ1-2	TRBD1	NA	TGTGCCAGCAGCTTAGGAACGACAGGGAGATGGGGCTACACCTTC	CASSLGTTGRWGYTF
TRBV7-9	TRBJ1-1	NA	NA	TGTGCCAGCAGCTTAGCACAGGGTTTAAACACTGAAGCTTTCTTT	CASSLAQGLNTEAFF
TRBV6-6	TRBJ2-7	NA	NA	TGTGCCAGCTCAGTTAGTGGAGGCTACTACGAGCAGTACTTC	CASSVSGGYYEQYF
TRBV27	TRBJ2-7	TRBD1	NA	TGTGCCAGCGGAACAGGGGTCGGCTACGAGCAGTACTTC	CASGTGVGYEQYF
TRBV7-9	TRBJ2-7	TRBD2	NA	TGTGCCAGCAGCCCAGAGGCGGGAGAGGCCTACGAGCAGTACTTC	CASSPEAGEAYEQYF
TRBV11-2	TRBJ1-1	TRBD1	NA	TGTGCCTGCCGGGACAGCCTGAACACTGAAGCTTTCTTT	CACRDSLNTEAFF
TRBV4-3	TRBJ2-3	NA	NA	TGCGCCAGCAGCCAAAAGGACGATACGCAGTATTTT	CASSQKDDTQYF
TRBV9	TRBJ2-2	TRBD2	NA	TGTGCCAGCAGAGGGGGACTAGCTGATACCGGGGAGCTGTTTTTT	CASRGGLADTGELFF
TRBV7-9	TRBJ1-1	NA	NA	TGTGCCAGCAGCTTAGGGGTGACAGTTGAAGCTTTCTTT	CASSLGVTVEAFF
TRBV4-1	TRBJ1-2	NA	NA	TGCGCCAGCAGCCGCAAGGACAGCACTAACTATGGCTACACCTTC	CASSRKDSTNYGYTF
TRBV5-6	TRBJ2-1	TRBD2	NA	TGTGCCAGCAGCTTGCCGGATAGCGGGAGAGGAAATGAGCAGTTCTTC	CASSLPDSGRGNEQFF
TRBV6-1	TRBJ2-3	NA	NA	TGTGCCAGCGGCGGAGGGGCTACGGCAGATACGCAGTATTTT	CASGGGATADTQYF
TRBV7-9	TRBJ1-2	TRBD1	few	TGTGCCAGCAGCTTAACAGGGGGCGATGGCTACACCTTC	CASSLTGGDGYTF
TRBV27	TRBJ2-7	TRBD2	NA	TGTGCCAGCAGTTTAACTACGACTAGCGGCTACGAGCAGTACTTC	CASSLTTTSGYEQYF